A selection of T cell receptor beta chains follows, all from one sample in a study of circulating and synovial CD4+ cells in juvenile arthritis. The assay was immunoSEQ multiplex PCR, and TCRdb's table has in-frame clones only and misses some. The sample lists about 30,000 clones, approximately 92% occurring once. The sample consisted of CD4+ T cells from blood. The receptors come from a human donor with juvenile idiopathic arthritis. Each CDR3 is given with its conserved first and last residue. D genes are given only for firm matches. Where a row states a size, it is once, few, many or the class of an expanded clone; other rows omit it.

>TRBJ2-2|.|TRBD1|TRBV29-1
CSVARQGKSTGELFF
TGCAGCGTAGCCCGACAGGGGAAGAGCACCGGGGAGCTGTTTTTT
>TRBJ2-1|few|TRBD2|TRBV5-1
CASSLASGGVYNEQFF
TGCGCCAGCAGCTTGGCTAGCGGCGGAGTCTACAATGAGCAGTTCTTC
>TRBJ1-4|.|.|TRBV7-8
CASSYPTGEPNEKLFF
TGTGCCAGCAGCTACCCTACGGGGGAACCTAATGAAAAACTGTTTTTT
>TRBJ1-2|once|TRBD1|TRBV29-1
CSVEDRIQGNYGYTF
TGCAGCGTTGAAGATCGTATACAGGGGAACTATGGCTACACCTTC
>TRBJ2-3|.|TRBD2|TRBV5-1
CASRSGTSGSTDTQYF
TGCGCCAGCAGGTCAGGGACTAGCGGGAGCACAGATACGCAGTATTTT
>TRBJ1-3|.|.|TRBV7-2
CASSFSGGSGNTIYF
TGTGCCAGCAGCTTCTCGGGGGGCTCTGGAAACACCATATATTTT
>TRBJ1-5|.|.|TRBV30
CAWSRGSNQHQHF
TGTGCCTGGAGTAGGGGAAGCAATCAGCACCAGCATTTT
>TRBJ2-7|.|TRBD2|TRBV7-2
CASSFPSGRAEQYF
TGTGCCAGCAGCTTCCCTAGCGGGAGAGCCGAGCAGTACTTC
>TRBJ2-1|.|TRBD1|TRBV9
CASSVETGSRNEQFF
TGTGCCAGCAGCGTAGAGACAGGGAGTAGGAATGAGCAGTTCTTC
>TRBJ2-5|.|TRBD2|TRBV28
CASSFSNGGAQETQYF
TGTGCCAGCAGTTTCTCTAACGGGGGGGCCCAAGAGACCCAGTACTTC
>TRBJ1-5|.|TRBD1|TRBV7-2
CASSLLRDSNQPQHF
TGTGCCAGCAGCTTATTACGGGACAGTAATCAGCCCCAGCATTTT
>TRBJ2-3|.|.|TRBV7-6
CASSYPGSDTQYF
TGTGCCAGCAGCTACCCAGGGTCAGATACGCAGTATTTT
>TRBJ2-3|.|.|TRBV30
CAWTLSGTSTDTQYF
TGTGCCTGGACCCTTAGCGGCACTAGCACAGATACGCAGTATTTT
>TRBJ2-3|.|TRBD2|TRBV4-1
CASSQAAGGITDTQYF
TGCGCCAGCAGCCAAGCGGCGGGAGGGATTACAGATACGCAGTATTTT
>TRBJ1-1|once|.|TRBV28
CASRVPGQNTEAFF
TGTGCCAGCAGGGTTCCGGGACAAAACACTGAAGCTTTCTTT
>TRBJ2-1|.|TRBD1|TRBV5-4
CASSLGGQNSYNEQFF
TGTGCCAGCAGCTTGGGGGGACAGAACTCCTACAATGAGCAGTTCTTC
>TRBJ1-2|.|.|TRBV7-9
CASSLALVAYRNYGYTF
TGTGCCAGCAGCTTAGCGCTGGTAGCCTACCGGAACTATGGCTACACCTTC
>TRBJ1-2|once|.|TRBV6-1
CASKETDNYGYTF
TGTGCCAGCAAAGAGACAGATAACTATGGCTACACCTTC
>TRBJ2-3|once|TRBD2|TRBV14
CASSQTSGRSTDTQYF
TGTGCCAGCAGCCAAACTAGCGGGAGAAGCACAGATACGCAGTATTTT
>TRBJ2-1|.|TRBD2|TRBV2
CASSEIGGSSYNEQFF
TGTGCCAGCAGTGAAATTGGCGGGAGCTCCTACAATGAGCAGTTCTTC
>TRBJ2-1|.|.|TRBV27
CASSLGATRDEQFF
TGTGCCAGCAGTCTGGGGGCCACCCGAGATGAGCAGTTCTTC
>TRBJ2-5|.|.|TRBV9
CASSEPSRETQYF
TGTGCCAGCAGCGAGCCCTCTCGAGAGACCCAGTACTTC
>TRBJ2-7|once|TRBD1|TRBV5-6
CASSTTGAPEQEQYF
TGTGCCAGCAGCACTACAGGGGCCCCTGAACAAGAGCAGTACTTC
>TRBJ2-5|.|.|TRBV5-4
CASSLDRGQETQYF
TGTGCCAGCAGTTTGGACCGGGGCCAAGAGACCCAGTACTTC
>TRBJ1-4|.|.|TRBV27
CASSYGTPNEKLFF
TGTGCCAGCAGTTACGGGACTCCCAATGAAAAACTGTTTTTT
>TRBJ2-1|.|TRBD2|TRBV15
CATSRDYTVGLAAEQFF
TGTGCCACCAGCAGAGATTACACCGTTGGACTAGCCGCTGAGCAGTTCTTC
>TRBJ2-5|.|.|TRBV30
CAWSFDPSGPQETQYF
TGTGCCTGGAGTTTCGACCCCTCGGGTCCTCAAGAGACCCAGTACTTC
>TRBJ2-6|.|.|TRBV10-3
CAISEGQLTGANVLTF
TGTGCCATCAGTGAGGGACAACTAACTGGGGCCAACGTCCTGACTTTC
>TRBJ2-1|.|TRBD2|TRBV10-3
CASTSGSDNEQFF
TGTGCCAGCACTAGCGGGAGCGACAATGAGCAGTTCTTC
>TRBJ2-3|few|TRBD2|TRBV2
CASSEAASGSQTQYF
TGTGCCAGCAGTGAGGCGGCTAGCGGGAGTCAAACGCAGTATTTT
>TRBJ1-4|.|TRBD1|TRBV5-4
CASSLERDSEKLFF
TGTGCCAGCAGCCTGGAACGGGACAGTGAAAAACTGTTTTTT
>TRBJ1-2|.|.|TRBV25-1
CASSESGQGWGYTF
TGTGCCAGCAGTGAATCCGGGCAGGGTTGGGGCTACACCTTC
>TRBJ2-7|.|TRBD2|TRBV10-1
CATSLLAGGYEQYF
TGCGCCACCTCTTTACTAGCGGGAGGCTACGAGCAGTACTTC
>TRBJ2-3|.|.|TRBV16
CASSQGGAPSDTQYF
TGTGCCAGCAGCCAAGGGGGGGCTCCTTCAGATACGCAGTATTTT
>TRBJ2-7|.|.|TRBV20-1
CSASGKYEQYF
TGCAGTGCCTCAGGGAAATACGAGCAGTACTTC
>TRBJ2-1|.|TRBD2|TRBV5-6
CASSLGLAGGGNEQFF
TGTGCCAGCAGCTTGGGACTAGCGGGAGGGGGCAATGAGCAGTTCTTC
>TRBJ2-7|.|.|TRBV5-1
CASSLARGSSNEQYF
TGCGCCAGCAGCTTGGCCAGGGGAAGTTCGAACGAGCAGTACTTC
>TRBJ2-2|.|TRBD1|TRBV27
CASSFTRTGPTGELFF
TGTGCCAGCAGTTTCACCAGGACAGGGCCCACCGGGGAGCTGTTTTTT
>TRBJ1-1|.|.|TRBV6-5
CASRRGSVNTEAFF
TGTGCCAGCAGAAGAGGATCCGTGAACACTGAAGCTTTCTTT
>TRBJ2-3|.|.|TRBV15
CATTTRRAQSTDTQYF
TGTGCCACCACCACGCGCCGCGCACAGAGCACAGATACGCAGTATTTT
>TRBJ2-7|once|TRBD1|TRBV5-1
CASSFSGTDEIGQYF
TGCGCCAGCAGCTTCTCCGGGACAGACGAAATTGGGCAGTACTTC
>TRBJ2-1|.|.|TRBV6-1
CAEGYSIEQFF
TGTGCCGAGGGTTATTCCATTGAGCAGTTCTTC
>TRBJ2-5|.|.|TRBV2
CASSGDSTFETQYF
TGTGCCAGCAGTGGGGACTCGACCTTCGAGACCCAGTACTTC
>TRBJ1-5|.|.|TRBV5-1
CASSLTGDQPQHF
TGCGCCAGCAGCCTTACGGGGGATCAGCCCCAGCATTTT
>TRBJ1-1|.|.|TRBV5-6
CASSKMNTEAFF
TGTGCCAGCAGTAAAATGAACACTGAAGCTTTCTTT